This T cell receptor beta chain was recovered during a study of T cell changes during pregnancy in multiple sclerosis. Profiling relied on immunoSEQ multiplex PCR, and the TCRdb table lists in-frame clones only, not all of them. The sample yields about 76,000 clones, around nine tenths seen once. The CDR3 is 15 residues long. The V gene's germline CDR1 is MNHEY and CDR2 SMNVEV (reference sequence). The ends were cut back, 5 bases at V and 2 bases at J, with 14 bases in the middle. The rearrangement uses TRBV27 and TRBJ2-3; D might be TRBD1 (6 bases). This clonotype originated in a female donor in good health, enrolled as a control in a pregnancy study. The source was peripheral blood, collected in the first trimester of pregnancy. The CDR3, as DNA: TGTGCCAGCAGTCTGGGGGCCGGATTCACAGATACGCAGTATTTT. Amino acids: CASSLGAGFTDTQYF.